The next 10 T cell receptor beta chains were all read from a single sample in a study of radiation and T cells in renal cell carcinoma. Time point defined: baseline pretreatment blood. Treatment meaning: 15 Gy SBRT to primary tumor, nephrectomy 4 weeks later. Libraries were prepared by immunoSEQ multiplex PCR; TCRdb keeps only in-frame clonotypes and omits some of them. The repertoire consists of nearly 50,000 clones, with 65% to 90% occurring once and the leading ten covering around 29%. Sample: blood, taken from a patient whose treatment included radiotherapy and nephrectomy. These receptors were taken from a woman in her 70s with renal cell carcinoma.

V usage is TRBV6-6 and J usage is TRBJ1-5; D possibly corresponds to TRBD1 (6 bases). Germline-derived CDR1 and CDR2 are MNHNY and SVGAGI (reference sequence). V was clipped by 7 bases and J by 9 bases, with 22 bases between them. The CDR3 is made up of 15 amino acids. The CDR3 reads CASMPQGGGVSPQHF. DNA of the CDR3: TGTGCCAGCATGCCACAGGGAGGGGGTGTCTCGCCCCAGCATTTT.

The chain employs TRBV9 and TRBJ1-3; TRBD1 might be the D (5 bases). V was shortened by 3 bases and J by 0 bases, with 13 bases between the two germline ends. CDR1 and CDR2 from the germline V gene are SGDLS and YYNGEE. This CDR3 region has 16 residues. This CDR3 is CASSAEGPNSGNTIYF. The CDR3 DNA reads TGTGCCAGCAGCGCAGAGGGACCGAACTCTGGAAACACCATATATTTT.

The chain uses TRBV7-2 and TRBJ2-3; D gene ambiguous. This CDR3 comprises 14 residues. Trimming stripped 5 bases from V and 2 bases from J, with 11 bases between. The germline gives CDR1 SGHTA, CDR2 FQGNSA. The CDR3 spells CASSARTITDTQYF. In DNA, the CDR3 is TGTGCCAGCAGCGCTCGGACCATCACAGATACGCAGTATTTT.

The V and J genes are TRBV5-3 and TRBJ1-1; a weak D match, TRBD1 (5 bases). TRBV5-3 is an ORF; its function is uncertain. The CDR3 consists of 18 residues. Trimming stripped 0 bases from V and 6 bases from J, with 24 bases between. CDR3 in DNA: TGTGCCAGAAGCTTGGCTGCCAGGGTAAGAACCCAGACGGCTGAAGCTTTCTTT. It is translated as CARSLAARVRTQTAEAFF.

In this sample, this clone turned up a few times. The chain recombines TRBV11-2 with TRBJ2-2, with TRBD2 identical over 11 bases. With 0 bases clipped from V and 4 bases from J, the junction kept 7 bases outside the gene matches. The CDR3 runs 18 residues. Germline CDR1 SGHAT, CDR2 FQNNGV. The CDR3 DNA reads TGTGCCAGCAGCTTAGATCTGCCACTAGCGGGAGTCACCGGGGAGCTGTTTTTT. Protein: CASSLDLPLAGVTGELFF.

The rearrangement uses TRBV5-1 and TRBJ1-2; 8 bases agree with TRBD1. The CDR3 length is 12 residues. The V segment lost 10 bases and the J segment 4 bases; nucleotides outside the gene matches: 6. Germline V gives CDR1 SGHRS, CDR2 YFSETQ. CDR3 DNA: TGCGCCGGCACCGGACAGGGCTATGGCTACACCTTC. It encodes CAGTGQGYGYTF. Based on the CDR3 plus reference TRBV5-1 and TRBJ1-2, the full variable domain is KAGVTQTPRYLIKTRGQQVTLSCSPISGHRSVSWYQQTPGQGLQFLFEYFSETQRNKGNFPGRFSGRQFSNSRSEMNVSTLELGDSALYLCAGTGQGYGYTFGSGTRLTVV.

The V gene is TRBV2, the J gene TRBJ2-1; the match to TRBD2 covers 8 bases. J gave up 9 bases and V 3 bases, and 4 bases lay outside the gene matches. This CDR3 spans 13 amino acids. Germline lookup yields CDR1 SNHLY and CDR2 FYNNEI. The CDR3 loop is CASSDARGGEQFF. CDR3 nucleotides: TGTGCCAGCAGTGACGCCCGGGGGGGTGAGCAGTTCTTC.

The chain uses TRBV6-5 and TRBJ2-7; D unresolved. Germline V lookup: CDR1 MNHEY, CDR2 SVGAGI. This CDR3 is 15 amino acids long. The V gene lost 4 bases and the J gene lost 6 bases, with 19 bases spanning the gap. The CDR3 DNA reads TGTGCCAGCAGTTTCTACCCTCGTCCGGCCCGCGAGCAGTACTTC. Translating it yields CASSFYPRPAREQYF.

This clone was seen more than once but under ten times. V usage is TRBV25-1 and J usage is TRBJ2-5; no definite D call. V lost 2 bases and J 4 bases, leaving 11 bases between the germline ends. CDR1 is MGHDK, CDR2 SYGVNS, per germline. The length of the CDR3 is 14 residues. CDR3 sequence (DNA): TGTGCCAGCAGTGAAGGGAAAGGGCCAGAGACCCAGTACTTC. Its translation is CASSEGKGPETQYF.

The sample holds one count of this clone. The CDR3 region has the DNA TGTGCCAGCAGCCTGTGGGGGGATGAGCAGTTCTTC. Encoded protein: CASSLWGDEQFF. The chain has TRBV5-4 and TRBJ2-1, with D tentatively TRBD2 (6 bases). CDR1 is SGHNT, CDR2 YYREEE, per germline (reference sequence). The V end lost 4 bases, the J end lost 8 bases, and 10 bases lay between the germline ends. The CDR3 consists of 12 residues.